This is a list of T cell receptor beta chains from one sample in a study of regulatory T cells in long-lasting Graves disease. TCRdb re-called the multiplex PCR reads through MiXCR, storing one row per CDR3 protein. Of roughly 610,000 distinct CDR3 sequences listed, roughly 15% were seen once; the top ten hold around a sixth. This sample also belongs to another study, concerning T cells in Graves' hyperthyroidism and ophthalmopathy.

Specimen: peripheral blood mononuclear cells (PBMCs), collected at new diagnosis, from a patient treated with antithyroid drugs. These receptors were obtained from a woman aged 25-40 years with Graves disease. Both conserved end residues are part of each CDR3. Each record gives: J gene, V gene, clone size, CDR3 protein. A clone size is listed for some rows: how often the clone was seen (once, few, many), or a class if it is expanded.

TRBJ2-5,TRBV29-1,-,CSVVRTGQETQYF
TRBJ2-1,TRBV7-2,many,CASSSSIGSGISYNEQFF
TRBJ2-5,TRBV5-1,many,CASSWGRTQETQYF
TRBJ2-7,TRBV28,-,CASTFGGGLGSYEQYF
TRBJ2-7,TRBV25-1,-,CASSEGNRGRREQYF
TRBJ2-3,TRBV5-1,-,CASSQDFGSGTDTQYF
TRBJ2-7,TRBV6-1,-,CASTRRGSVAEQYF
TRBJ2-7,TRBV5-1,many,CASSSGPFGYEQYF
TRBJ1-5,TRBV7-3,few,CASSSKGSNQPQHF
TRBJ2-1,TRBV10-3,few,CAISFADEQFF
TRBJ2-7,TRBV6-2/TRBV6-3,few,CASSLGRGGFEQYF
TRBJ1-3,TRBV6-2/TRBV6-3,-,CASTESGPLTGTGNTIYF
TRBJ1-5,TRBV5-5,few,CASSFVLGWEQPQHF
TRBJ2-1,TRBV6-2/TRBV6-3,many,CASRAQYNEQFF
TRBJ2-1,TRBV27,many,CASSLSRTRISDEQFF
TRBJ1-1,TRBV2,many,CASSLRENTEAFF
TRBJ2-2,TRBV7-6,once,CASTLTGAGTGELFF
TRBJ2-7,TRBV6-5,many,CASSYSTDRAYEQYF
TRBJ2-1,TRBV27,many,CASLPTVYGYNEQFF
TRBJ1-1,TRBV6-1,few,CASRNTGGTEAFF
TRBJ2-3,TRBV19,-,CASSIDPLDTQYF
TRBJ1-3,TRBV28,-,CASSTSRREVRNTIYF
TRBJ2-5,TRBV9,-,CASSFRGRTGETQYF
TRBJ1-4,TRBV7-2,few,CASSWDSTTNEKLFF
TRBJ2-1,TRBV6-1,many,CASSNERRGSPNEQFF
TRBJ2-1,TRBV12-3/TRBV12-4,many,CASSSTLSGFNEQFF
TRBJ2-1,TRBV7-6,few,CASSIGQVYNEQFF